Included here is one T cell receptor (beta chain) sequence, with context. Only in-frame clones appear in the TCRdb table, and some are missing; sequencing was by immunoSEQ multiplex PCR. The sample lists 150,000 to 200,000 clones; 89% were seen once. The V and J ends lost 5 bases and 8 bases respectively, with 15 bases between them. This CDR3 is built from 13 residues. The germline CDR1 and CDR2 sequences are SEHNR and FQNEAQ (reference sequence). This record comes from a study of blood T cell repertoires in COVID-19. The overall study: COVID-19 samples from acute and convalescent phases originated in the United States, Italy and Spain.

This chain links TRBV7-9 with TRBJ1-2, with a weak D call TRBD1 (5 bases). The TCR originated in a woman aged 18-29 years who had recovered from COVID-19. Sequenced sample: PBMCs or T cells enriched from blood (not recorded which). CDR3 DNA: TGTGCCAGCAGCCTGCGGGGCGGATTCGGCTACACCTTC. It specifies CASSLRGGFGYTF.